What follows is one TCR beta chain and its context. The data derive from a study of T cells and Merkel cell carcinoma outcomes. Profiling relied on immunoSEQ multiplex PCR, and the TCRdb table lists in-frame clones only, not all of them. This sample has around 1,700 clones, with 87% found just once. This CDR3 spans 17 amino acids. V shed 4 bases and J shed 0 bases, with 18 bases lying between them. Germline lookup yields CDR1 LGHNA and CDR2 YNFKEQ. The chain joins TRBV4-2 to TRBJ1-2, with D possibly TRBD1 on 6 matching bases. The sequencing sample was made of tumor tissue from Merkel cell carcinoma. The sequence came from a human donor with Merkel cell carcinoma. The CDR3 region has the DNA TGTGCCAGCAGCCCCAGACAGGCAACGGTCTCTAACTATGGCTACACCTTC. Protein: CASSPRQATVSNYGYTF.